A single sample gave rise to the 18 T cell receptor beta chains below, sequenced in a study of identical twins. TCRdb independently ran MiXCR on the 5' RACE reads; one entry per CDR3 protein. In the table there are roughly 1,500,000 distinct CDR3 sequences, less than 40% of which are singletons. The sequenced sample was cord blood. Source of these receptors: a newborn girl in good health.

This clonotype was observed a few times. This rearrangement joins TRBV5-1 to TRBJ2-7; 12 bases are a match to TRBD2. V shed 4 bases and J 2 bases; nucleotides not matched to a gene: 7. The CDR3 loop spans 16 amino acids. Germline CDR1 is SGHRS and CDR2 is YFSETQ. The CDR3 sequence: CASSKGWTSGAYEQYF. The DNA for the CDR3 is TGCGCCAGCAGCAAGGGTTGGACTAGCGGGGCCTACGAGCAGTACTTC.

This clonotype showed up many times. The CDR3, as DNA: TGTGCCAGCAGTGTGGGGGAGCAGTACTTC. The encoded protein is CASSVGEQYF. The V and J genes are TRBV2 and TRBJ2-4; D assignment may be TRBD1 or TRBD2 (5 bases each). The V gene lost 4 bases and the J gene lost 13 bases, with 8 bases spanning the gap. Germline CDR1 SNHLY, CDR2 FYNNEI. This CDR3 has 10 amino acids. Full variable domain (rest looked up from reference TRBV2 and TRBJ2-4): EPEVTQTPSHQVTQMGQEVILRCVPISNHLYFYWYRQILGQKVEFLVSFYNNEISEKSEIFDDQFSVERPDGSNFTLKIRSTKLEDSAMYFCASSVGEQYFGAGTRLSVL.

V usage is TRBV5-1 and J usage is TRBJ1-1; 7 bases are shared with TRBD1. Germline V gene lookup returns CDR1 SGHRS and CDR2 YFSETQ. Germline trimming cut 4 bases from V and 2 bases from J; bases unmatched to any gene: 5. CDR3 size: 14 residues. This CDR3 reads CASSDYRGNTEAFF. Written as DNA, the CDR3 is TGCGCCAGCAGCGACTACAGGGGAAACACTGAAGCTTTCTTT.

V usage is TRBV30 and J usage is TRBJ2-3, with no clear D. V was pared by 2 bases and J by 0 bases, with 9 bases between. In germline, CDR1 is GTSNPN, CDR2 SVGIG (reference sequence). The CDR3 runs 14 residues. Here the CDR3 reads CAWSTGSSTDTQYF. The CDR3 nucleotides are TGTGCCTGGAGTACGGGCTCTAGCACAGATACGCAGTATTTT.

The V gene is TRBV20-1, the J gene TRBJ2-7; D is unclear. From germline, CDR1 is DFQATT and CDR2 SNEGSKA (reference sequence). Trimming left V 4 bases short and J 1 base short, with 17 bases between. The length of the CDR3 is 15 residues. The CDR3 DNA sequence: TGCAGTGCTAATGGGATGGGCGGCCCGTCCTACGAGCAGTACTTC. Residues: CSANGMGGPSYEQYF.

This chain connects TRBV7-2 to TRBJ2-1, with D perhaps matching TRBD1 (5 bases). Germline CDR1 reads SGHTA; CDR2 reads FQGNSA. The CDR3 has 15 amino acids. V dropped 3 bases and J dropped 6 bases, with 15 bases sitting between them. CDR3 DNA sequence: TGTGCCAGCAGCTTCGGTCGCGGCAGGGCCAATGAGCAGTTCTTC. Its protein product is CASSFGRGRANEQFF.

This chain joins TRBV4-1 and TRBJ2-7; D unclear. In germline, CDR1 is MGHRA, CDR2 YSYEKL. Trimming left V 1 base short and J 3 bases short, with 13 bases between. CDR3 length: 15 amino acids. Here the CDR3 reads CASSQVYATLYEQYF. The CDR3 bases are TGCGCCAGCAGCCAAGTGTACGCCACTCTCTACGAGCAGTACTTC.

The chain has TRBV4-1 and TRBJ2-1; the match to TRBD2 covers 11 bases. Trimming at V came to 4 bases and at J to 7 bases, leaving 15 bases not matched to a gene. Per germline, CDR1 MGHRA and CDR2 YSYEKL. This CDR3 is 18 amino acids long. Written as DNA, the CDR3 is TGCGCCAGCAGCCCCCCTCAGCTACTAGCGGGAGTGGGGAATGAGCAGTTCTTC. Translation gives CASSPPQLLAGVGNEQFF.

This clonotype was picked up a small number of times. The genes are TRBV11-3 and TRBJ1-1; perhaps TRBD1 as D (6 bases). Germline loops: CDR1 SGHNT, CDR2 YENEEA. The CDR3 is 14 residues long. The V end was cut by 0 bases, the J end by 7 bases, with 12 bases between. The CDR3 spells CASSLEGGRYEAFF. The CDR3 nucleotides are TGTGCCAGCAGCTTAGAAGGGGGACGGTATGAAGCTTTCTTT.

This CDR3 reads CAISESTGRDRAFF. The CDR3 nucleotides are TGTGCCATCAGTGAGTCCACAGGACGGGATAGGGCTTTCTTT. This chain uses TRBV10-3 with TRBJ1-1, with D tentatively TRBD1 (5 bases). The CDR3 spans 14 residues. In germline, CDR1 is ENHRY, CDR2 SYGVKD. V shed 0 bases and J shed 11 bases, with 16 bases lying between them.

This clonotype appeared a single time. The junction differs from germline at one of its ends, possibly a read error. The chain has TRBV29-1 and TRBJ2-7; 12 bases are shared with TRBD2. The CDR3 runs 13 residues. CDR1 and CDR2 (germline): SQVTM, ANQGSEA. For the CDR3, the DNA is TGCAGCGCTGGGACTAGCGGGTACTACGAGCAGGACTTC. Encoded protein: CSAGTSGYYEQDF.

This clonotype appeared a few times. The V and J genes are TRBV9 and TRBJ2-1; 16 nucleotides match TRBD2. Germline CDR1 is SGDLS and CDR2 is YYNGEE. The CDR3 is made up of 17 amino acids. V was pared by 0 bases and J by 8 bases, with 5 bases of the junction left unmatched. CDR3 in amino acids: CASSVGGLAGGYDEQFF. Here the CDR3 DNA reads TGTGCCAGCAGCGTAGGGGGACTAGCGGGAGGGTATGATGAGCAGTTCTTC.

This rearrangement joins TRBV6-6 to TRBJ2-3; no clear D. Trimming stripped 0 bases from V and 1 base from J, with 8 bases between. This CDR3 spans 15 amino acids. Per the germline V gene, CDR1 is MNHNY and CDR2 is SVGAGI (reference sequence). For the CDR3, the DNA is TGTGCCAGCAGTTACTCTCTATGGGGCACAGATACGCAGTATTTT. Protein: CASSYSLWGTDTQYF.

The J gene is TRBJ2-3, the V gene TRBV5-1, with 8 bases matching TRBD2. Germline assignment: CDR1 SGHRS and CDR2 YFSETQ. V dropped 0 bases and J dropped 2; count of bases not matched to a gene: 5. This CDR3 has 16 residues. CDR3 amino acids: CASSLDPSGHTDTQYF. Written as DNA, the CDR3 is TGCGCCAGCAGCTTGGATCCTAGCGGGCACACAGATACGCAGTATTTT. The entire variable domain, with the rest obtained from reference TRBV5-1 and TRBJ2-3, is as follows: KAGVTQTPRYLIKTRGQQVTLSCSPISGHRSVSWYQQTPGQGLQFLFEYFSETQRNKGNFPGRFSGRQFSNSRSEMNVSTLELGDSALYLCASSLDPSGHTDTQYFGPGTRLTVL.

This clonotype was picked up many times. The genes are TRBV21-1 and TRBJ1-4. TRBV21-1 is shown as a pseudogene. CDR3 length: 15 residues. The CDR3 coding sequence is TGTGCCAGCAGCAAAGAAGAAGCAACTAATGAAAAACTGTTTTTT. Translating it yields CASSKEEATNEKLFF.

This clonotype has just a few counts. The rearrangement links TRBV4-1 to TRBJ2-1, with 11 bases identical to TRBD2. Germline CDR1 and CDR2: MGHRA and YSYEKL. The CDR3 has 17 residues. After removal of 4 bases from V and 7 bases from J, the junction contained 12 bases not matched to a gene. DNA for the CDR3: TGCGCCAGCAGCCGGAAGTTACTAGCGGGAGAGGAAAATGAGCAGTTCTTC. It is translated as CASSRKLLAGEENEQFF.

The rearrangement uses TRBV2 and TRBJ1-6; 7 positions agree with TRBD1. The length of the CDR3 is 13 residues. Germline V gene data show CDR1 as SNHLY and CDR2 as FYNNEI. V lost 9 bases, J lost 5 bases, and 4 bases stayed unmatched. CDR3 in amino acids: CARGGAHNSPLHF. The CDR3 nucleotides read TGTGCCAGAGGGGGCGCGCATAATTCACCCCTCCACTTT.

This clonotype was counted ten times or more. V usage is TRBV28 and J usage is TRBJ2-7; 8 bases agree with TRBD1. With 6 bases clipped from V and 1 base from J, the junction kept 5 bases outside the gene matches. Germline V gene data show CDR1 as MDHEN and CDR2 as SYDVKM. The CDR3 spans 14 residues. CDR3 bases: TGTGCCAGCAGAAAGACAGGGGTTTCCTACGAGCAGTACTTC. It specifies CASRKTGVSYEQYF.